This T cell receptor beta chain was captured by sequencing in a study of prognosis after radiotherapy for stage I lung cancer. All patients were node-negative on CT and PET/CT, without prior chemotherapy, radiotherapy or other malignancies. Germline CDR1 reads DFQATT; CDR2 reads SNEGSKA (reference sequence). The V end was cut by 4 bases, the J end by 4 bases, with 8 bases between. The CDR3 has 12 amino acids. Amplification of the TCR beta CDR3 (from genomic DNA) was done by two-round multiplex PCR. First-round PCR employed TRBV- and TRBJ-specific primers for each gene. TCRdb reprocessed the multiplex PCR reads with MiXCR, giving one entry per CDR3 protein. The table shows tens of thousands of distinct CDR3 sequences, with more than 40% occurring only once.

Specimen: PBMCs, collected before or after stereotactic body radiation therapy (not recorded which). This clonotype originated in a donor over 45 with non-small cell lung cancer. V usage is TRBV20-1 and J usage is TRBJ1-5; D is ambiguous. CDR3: CSATIGNQPQHF. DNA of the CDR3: TGCAGTGCTACGATCGGGAATCAGCCCCAGCATTTT.